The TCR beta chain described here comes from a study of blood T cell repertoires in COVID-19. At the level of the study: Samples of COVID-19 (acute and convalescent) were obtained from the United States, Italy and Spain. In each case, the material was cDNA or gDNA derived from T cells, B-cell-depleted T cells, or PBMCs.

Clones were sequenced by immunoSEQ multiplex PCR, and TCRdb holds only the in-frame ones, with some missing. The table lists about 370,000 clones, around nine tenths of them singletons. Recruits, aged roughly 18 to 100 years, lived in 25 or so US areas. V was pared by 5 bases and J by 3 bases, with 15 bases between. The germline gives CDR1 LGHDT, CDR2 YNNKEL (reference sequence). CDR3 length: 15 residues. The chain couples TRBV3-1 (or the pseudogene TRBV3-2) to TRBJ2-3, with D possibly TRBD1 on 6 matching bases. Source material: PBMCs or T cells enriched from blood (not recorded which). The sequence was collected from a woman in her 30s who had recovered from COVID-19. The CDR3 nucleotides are TGTGCCAGCAGCGAAGGGCAGGGGCAGACAGATACGCAGTATTTT. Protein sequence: CASSEGQGQTDTQYF.